Presented here are 8 T cell receptor beta chains from one specimen sequenced in a study of radiotherapy plus CTLA-4 blockade in lung cancer. Profiled with immunoSEQ multiplex PCR; TCRdb holds only in-frame clones, not every one. The sample shows some 50,000 clones, roughly 86% of them seen only once. Sequencing used peripheral blood, obtained from a patient treated with radiotherapy plus ipilimumab. Receptor source: a human donor with non-small cell lung cancer whose response to radiotherapy plus ipilimumab could not be evaluated.

This rearrangement joins TRBV7-8 to TRBJ2-7; 14 nucleotides match TRBD2. Trimming cost V 0 bases and J 4 bases; bases outside gene matches: 2. Germline-derived CDR1 and CDR2 are SGHVS and FQNEAQ. The CDR3 is 16 amino acids. DNA of the CDR3: TGTGCCAGCAGCTTAGCCGGACTAGCGGGAGGTTACGAGCAGTACTTC. This gives the protein CASSLAGLAGGYEQYF.

This sequence joins TRBV11-2 and TRBJ2-1; TRBD2 aligns across 14 bases. J lost 7 bases, V lost 4 bases, and 9 bases had no gene match. From germline, CDR1 is SGHAT and CDR2 FQNNGV. This CDR3 spans 17 amino acids. CDR3 bases: TGTGCCAGCAGCTCCATCCCCGGGACTAGCGGGAGTAATGAGCAGTTCTTC. It yields the protein CASSSIPGTSGSNEQFF.

The rearrangement joins TRBV4-3 to TRBJ2-7; 7 nucleotides agree with TRBD1. Losses at the gene ends were 0 bases for V and 0 bases for J; bases not matched to a gene: 2. From germline, CDR1 is LGHNA and CDR2 YSLEER. The CDR3 totals 15 residues. In DNA, the CDR3 is TGCGCCAGCAGCCAAGATCGACAGGGCTCCTACGAGCAGTACTTC. Translating gives CASSQDRQGSYEQYF.

The chain is built from TRBV7-3 and TRBJ1-1, with D hard to call. Trimming removed 0 bases at V and 1 base at J, with 9 bases between. Germline CDR1 is SGHTA and CDR2 is FQGTGA. The length of the CDR3 is 15 residues. CDR3 residues: CASSLTRDKNTEAFF. DNA for the CDR3: TGTGCCAGCAGCTTAACTCGAGACAAGAACACTGAAGCTTTCTTT.

The chain recombines TRBV28 with TRBJ1-5; tentatively, D is TRBD1 (5 bases). Germline V gene lookup returns CDR1 MDHEN and CDR2 SYDVKM. Trimming stripped 6 bases from V and 7 bases from J, with 19 bases between. The length of the CDR3 is 15 residues. DNA for the CDR3: TGTGCCAGCAGAGGGGCAGAACTTAAAAGACAGCCCCAGCATTTT. This encodes CASRGAELKRQPQHF.

This chain uses TRBV2 with TRBJ1-2; D gene uncertain. Germline values: CDR1 SNHLY, CDR2 FYNNEI. V was cut by 7 bases and J by 4 bases, with 13 bases left in between. The CDR3 spans 13 residues. The CDR3 coding sequence is TGTGCCAGCACTTTAACAGAGAGCTATGGCTACACCTTC. It translates to CASTLTESYGYTF.

The rearrangement joins TRBV11-3 to TRBJ2-1; 9 nucleotides align to TRBD2. Losses at the gene ends were 0 bases for V and 9 bases for J; bases not matched to a gene: 3. Per the germline V gene, CDR1 is SGHNT and CDR2 is YENEEA. The CDR3 runs to 14 residues. The chain's CDR3 is CASSLDGTSSEQFF. The CDR3 DNA sequence: TGTGCCAGCAGCTTAGATGGGACTAGCAGTGAGCAGTTCTTC.

This chain connects TRBV7-9 to TRBJ2-5, with TRBD1 identical over 7 bases. The CDR3 spans 14 residues. The trim removed 2 bases at V and 5 bases at J, leaving 5 bases unmatched. Looked up from germline, CDR1 is SEHNR and CDR2 is FQNEAQ (reference sequence). The CDR3 reads CASSLQGVLETQYF. CDR3 in DNA: TGTGCCAGCAGCTTACAGGGGGTATTGGAGACCCAGTACTTC.